This T cell receptor (beta chain) was documented in a study of cytomegalovirus exposure and HLA in healthy donors. Study-wide background: The approximately 130 validation repertoires and the roughly 690 first-cohort repertoires shared a platform, a later analysis reported. Study-wide results and caveats: According to a later analysis, TCR clusters from the first cohort tended to co-occur in the roughly 110 validation repertoires. Usually a TCR sequence was rare, but some public TCRs were found in many donors.

The repertoire was sequenced with immunoSEQ multiplex PCR; TCRdb's copy has only in-frame clones and lacks some. The data hold 200,000 to 250,000 clones, with approximately 86% observed a single time. A remark on this clone: Its antigen is as yet unknown.

This CDR3 has 17 amino acids. V was clipped by 5 bases and J by 3 bases; unmatched bases: 15. Per germline, CDR1 SGHTA and CDR2 FQGNSA. From the approximately 110-subject validation cohort, which was separate from the roughly 610-subject first cohort, the donors were drawn. The chain carries TRBV7-2 and TRBJ2-7; 8 nucleotides match TRBD2. This receptor was obtained from a young woman in good health and CMV-seronegative. Sequenced material: PBMCs. The CDR3 here is CASSPAAGGGLDYEQYF. The CDR3 DNA follows: TGTGCCAGCAGCCCGGCTGCGGGGGGCGGACTTGACTACGAGCAGTACTTC.